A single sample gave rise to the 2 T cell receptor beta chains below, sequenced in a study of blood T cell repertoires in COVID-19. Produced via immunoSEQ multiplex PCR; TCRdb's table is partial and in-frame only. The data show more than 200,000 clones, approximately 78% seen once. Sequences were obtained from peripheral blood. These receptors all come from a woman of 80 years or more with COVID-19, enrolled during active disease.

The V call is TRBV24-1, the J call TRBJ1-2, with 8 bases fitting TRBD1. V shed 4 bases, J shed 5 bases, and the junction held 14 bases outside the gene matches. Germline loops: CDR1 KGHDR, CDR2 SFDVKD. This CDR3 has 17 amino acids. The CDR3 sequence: CATSETETRTGWYGYTF. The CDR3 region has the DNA TGTGCCACCAGTGAAACCGAAACGCGGACAGGGTGGTATGGCTACACCTTC.

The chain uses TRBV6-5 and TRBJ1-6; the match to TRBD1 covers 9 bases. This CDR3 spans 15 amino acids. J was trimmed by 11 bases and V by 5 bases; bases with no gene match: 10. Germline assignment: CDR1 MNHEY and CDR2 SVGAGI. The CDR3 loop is CASSPSPGQGTPLHF. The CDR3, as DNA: TGTGCCAGCAGTCCTTCCCCGGGACAGGGAACACCCCTCCACTTT.